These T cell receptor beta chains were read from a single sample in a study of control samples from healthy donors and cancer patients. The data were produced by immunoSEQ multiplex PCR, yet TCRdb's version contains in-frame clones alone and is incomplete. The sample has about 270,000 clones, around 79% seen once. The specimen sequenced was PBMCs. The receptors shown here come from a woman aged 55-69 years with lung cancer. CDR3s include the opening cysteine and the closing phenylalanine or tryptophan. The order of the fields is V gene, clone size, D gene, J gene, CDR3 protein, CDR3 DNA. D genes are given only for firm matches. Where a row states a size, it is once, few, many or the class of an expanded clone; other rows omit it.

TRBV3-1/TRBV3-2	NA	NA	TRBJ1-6	CASSQLFRGDSPLHF	TGTGCCAGCAGCCAGCTCTTCCGGGGTGATTCACCCCTCCACTTT
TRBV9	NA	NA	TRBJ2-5	CASSVSGQRIQETQYF	TGTGCCAGCAGCGTTTCTGGACAGCGAATTCAAGAGACCCAGTACTTC
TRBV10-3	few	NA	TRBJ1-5	CAIRETGYSNQPQHF	TGTGCCATCCGGGAGACAGGCTATAGCAATCAGCCCCAGCATTTT
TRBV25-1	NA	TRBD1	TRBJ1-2	CASSASDRPGGYTF	TGTGCCAGCAGTGCTTCGGACAGGCCCGGTGGCTACACCTTC
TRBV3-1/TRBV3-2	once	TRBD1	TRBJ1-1	CASSHGTGVTEAFF	TGTGCCAGCAGCCATGGGACAGGGGTCACTGAAGCTTTCTTT
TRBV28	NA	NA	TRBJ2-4	CASSLRDSLLAKNIQYF	TGTGCCAGCAGTTTAAGGGACTCCCTCCTAGCCAAAAACATTCAGTACTTC
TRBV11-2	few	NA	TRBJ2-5	CASSPARAQETQYF	TGTGCCAGCAGCCCCGCCAGGGCCCAAGAGACCCAGTACTTC
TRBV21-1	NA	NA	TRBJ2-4	CASSAQNREGSNIQYF	TGTGCCAGCAGCGCGCAAAACAGGGAAGGTAGTAACATTCAGTACTTC
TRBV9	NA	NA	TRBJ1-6	CASSVVGDNSPLHF	TGTGCCAGCAGCGTAGTTGGGGATAATTCACCCCTCCACTTT
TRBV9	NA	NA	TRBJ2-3	CASSEMGRRTDTQYF	TGTGCCAGCAGCGAGATGGGACGCCGCACAGATACGCAGTATTTT
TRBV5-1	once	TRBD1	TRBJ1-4	CASAPGQGTEKLFF	TGCGCCAGCGCGCCCGGACAGGGTACCGAAAAACTGTTTTTT
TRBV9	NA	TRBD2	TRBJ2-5	CASSDRTSGSAPLDGETQYF	TGTGCCAGCAGCGACCGGACTAGCGGGAGTGCGCCGCTCGATGGAGAGACCCAGTACTTC
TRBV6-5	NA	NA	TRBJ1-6	CASSYSPQTNSPLHF	TGTGCCAGCAGTTACTCCCCGCAGACGAATTCACCCCTCCACTTT
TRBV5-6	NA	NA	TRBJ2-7	CASSLAYGGQYF	TGTGCCAGCAGCTTGGCTTATGGTGGGCAGTACTTC
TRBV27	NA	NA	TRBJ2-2	CASSLHHKTYTGELFF	TGTGCCAGCAGCCTCCACCACAAGACTTACACCGGGGAGCTGTTTTTT
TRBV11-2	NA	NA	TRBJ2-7	CASSLIGASFSYEQYF	TGTGCCAGCAGCCTCATCGGGGCTAGCTTTTCCTACGAGCAGTACTTC
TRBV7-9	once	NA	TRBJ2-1	CASSFGVSSYNEQFF	TGTGCCAGCAGCTTCGGAGTCAGCTCCTACAATGAGCAGTTCTTC
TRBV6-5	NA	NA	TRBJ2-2	CASRGSTGELFF	TGTGCCAGCAGGGGGTCCACCGGGGAGCTGTTTTTT
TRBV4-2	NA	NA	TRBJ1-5	CASSQEDYSNQPQHF	TGTGCCAGCAGCCAAGAAGATTATAGCAATCAGCCCCAGCATTTT
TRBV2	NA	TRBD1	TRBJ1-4	CASSVTGGGGLFF	TGTGCCAGCAGTGTGACAGGGGGCGGGGGACTGTTTTTT